This passage covers 2 T cell receptor beta chains from one sample sequenced in a study of T cells in Graves' hyperthyroidism and ophthalmopathy. Researchers took RNA transcripts and amplified the TCR beta CDR3 regions from them. HTBI primers were used for first-round RT-PCR of the TCR CDR3. TCRdb fed the multiplex PCR reads into MiXCR, producing one record per CDR3 protein. The sample lists some 440,000 distinct CDR3 sequences; approximately 14% were seen once. Specimen: blood. The receptors here all came from a woman under 30 with Graves' hyperthyroidism.

This clonotype was recorded many times. V usage is TRBV11-2 and J usage is TRBJ1-4, with no clear D. Between the trimmed V and J ends, which lost 5 bases and 0 bases, there was a span of 7 bases. Germline CDR1 SGHAT, CDR2 FQNNGV. The CDR3 spans 14 residues. The CDR3 region is CASSPRTTNEKLFF. The CDR3 DNA follows: TGTGCCAGCAGCCCGCGTACAACTAATGAAAAACTGTTTTTT.

This clonotype was detected many times. The V gene is TRBV6-1, the J gene TRBJ2-7; no firm D call. The CDR3 is made up of 11 amino acids. Trimming took 5 bases from V and 7 from J, leaving 9 bases between them. Germline CDR1 MNHNS, CDR2 SASEGT. The CDR3 sequence: CASSPKGEQYF. The CDR3, as DNA: TGTGCCAGCAGTCCTAAGGGAGAGCAGTACTTC.